The 3 T cell receptor beta chains given below trace back to one sample, sequenced in a study of CD8+CD57+ T cells in acquired aplastic anemia (dated by TCRdb to the late 2010s). For sequencing, an Illumina HiSeq 2000 was employed. TCR beta VDJ combination and CDR3 sequence profiling used genomic DNA as the template. TCRdb redid the processing of the public reads, applying fastp at Q25 and MiXCR, and retained in-frame beta chains. For every CDR3 protein sequence, its rows merge into one entry that carries the most common genes and DNA. The sample table records under 150,000 distinct CDR3 sequences; 41% of these occur just once. Roughly 8.1% of the sample comes from the top ten. The sequencing sample was made of sorted CD4+, CD8+, or CD8+CD57+ T cells (not recorded which) from PBMCs. These receptors were obtained from a human donor in good health, serving as a control.

J is TRBJ2-7 and V is TRBV7-4, with 8 nucleotides matching TRBD1. V dropped 5 bases and J dropped 4; count of bases not matched to a gene: 7. Looked up from germline, CDR1 is SGHVT and CDR2 is SQSDAQ. The CDR3 contains 14 residues. The CDR3 coding sequence is TGTGCCAGCAGCCCGGACAGGGCGGTGTACGAGCAGTACTTC. Its translation is CASSPDRAVYEQYF.

The chain combines TRBV7-8 with TRBJ2-7, with 11 positions matching TRBD2. The J call could be wrong; TRBJ2-1 is a better fit for the DNA end. The CDR3 runs 14 residues. Germline V lookup: CDR1 SGHVS, CDR2 FQNEAQ. CDR3 residues: CASSFGTSGNEQFF. The CDR3 DNA reads as TGTGCCAGCAGCTTCGGGACTAGCGGCAATGAGCAGTTCTTC.

This clonotype was found many times. The chain joins TRBV11-2 to TRBJ2-4, with 8 bases matching TRBD1. The CDR3 consists of 15 residues. CDR1 is SGHAT, CDR2 FQNNGV, per germline. With V trimmed by 5 bases and J by 8 bases, 11 bases remained unmatched. CDR3 protein: CASSLQDRVGHIQYF. The DNA of the CDR3 is TGTGCCAGCAGCCTACAGGACAGGGTTGGGCACATTCAGTACTTC.